This passage covers 21 T cell receptor beta chains from one sample sequenced in a study of early T cells in non-severe SARS-CoV-2 infection. TCRdb recomputed calls from the 5' RACE reads with MiXCR, one row per CDR3 protein. Here the sample spans tens of thousands of distinct CDR3 sequences, about a tenth being singletons. The source material was whole blood. These receptors were obtained from an adult who was a healthcare worker with PCR-confirmed SARS-CoV-2 infection or an uninfected control (not recorded which).

This clonotype has ten or more counts. The chain joins TRBV3-1 to TRBJ2-5; perhaps TRBD2 as D (6 bases). Per germline, CDR1 LGHDT and CDR2 YNNKEL (reference sequence). V dropped 1 base and J dropped 2 bases, with 11 bases sitting between them. This CDR3 is 15 amino acids long. Written as DNA, the CDR3 is TGTGCCAGCAGCCAAGGACTAGGTAAACAAGAGACCCAGTACTTC. Its protein product is CASSQGLGKQETQYF.

This clonotype was observed a few times. The chain recombines TRBV2 with TRBJ2-1; the D gene could be TRBD1 or TRBD2 (5 bases each). In germline, CDR1 is SNHLY, CDR2 FYNNEI. V lost 7 bases to trimming and J lost 15 bases, with 19 bases between them. The CDR3 loop spans 12 amino acids. Here the CDR3 reads CASNPGTLGLFF. In DNA, the CDR3 is TGTGCCAGCAACCCCGGGACCCTGGGCCTGTTCTTC.

This clonotype was found many times. CDR3 sequence reads: CAIARTNTEAFF. In DNA, the CDR3 is TGTGCCATCGCCCGGACGAACACTGAAGCTTTCTTT. The chain joins TRBV28 to TRBJ1-1; no clear D. The germline V gene has CDR1 MDHEN and CDR2 SYDVKM. The CDR3 totals 12 residues. V lost 10 bases and J 1 base, leaving 10 bases between the germline ends.

The chain joins TRBV19 to TRBJ1-2; TRBD1 is a possible D gene (6 bases). V dropped 7 bases and J dropped 4 bases, with 16 bases sitting between them. CDR1 LNHDA and CDR2 SQIVND come from the germline V gene (reference sequence). This CDR3 comprises 14 residues. The CDR3 coding sequence is TGTGCCAGTACTTACGGGACAAATGGCTATGGCTACACCTTC. It translates to CASTYGTNGYGYTF.

This clonotype was seen a handful of times. J is TRBJ2-1 and V is TRBV7-2; D not resolved. CDR3 length: 15 residues. Germline values: CDR1 SGHTA, CDR2 FQGNSA. Trimming shortened V by 5 bases and J by 3 bases, and 14 bases separated the two germline ends. The CDR3 DNA reads as TGTGCCAGCAGCCTGGGCGCGGTAGTCTACAATGAGCAGTTCTTC. Residues: CASSLGAVVYNEQFF.

Turning to this clonotype: One base away lies a much larger clone, so this may be a sequencing read error. The V and J genes are TRBV20-1 and TRBJ1-5; TRBD1 aligns across 9 bases. V gave up 7 bases and J gave up 9 bases; unmatched junction bases: 13. CDR1 DFQATT and CDR2 SNEGSKA come from the germline V gene (reference sequence). This CDR3 has 14 residues. In nucleotides, the CDR3 is TGCAGTGTAACATCCGGGACAGGGCATCGGCCCCAGCATTTT. Protein product: CSVTSGTGHRPQHF.

This clonotype was observed at least ten times. V usage is TRBV14 and J usage is TRBJ2-7; 8 bases are shared with TRBD1. The CDR3 extends over 16 amino acids. CDR1 SGHDN and CDR2 FVKESK come from the germline V gene. Germline trimming cut 0 bases from V and 5 bases from J; bases unmatched to any gene: 9. The CDR3 here is CASSQDFDRGAHEQYF. The CDR3, as DNA: TGTGCCAGCAGCCAAGATTTCGACAGGGGCGCCCACGAGCAGTACTTC.

A remark on this clonotype: The junction and the germline gene differ at one end; a read error may be behind it. The V and J genes are TRBV4-3 and TRBJ1-1, with unresolved D. The CDR3 totals 15 residues. In germline, CDR1 is LGHNA, CDR2 YSLEER. The CDR3: CASSQANGGGPEVFF. In nucleotides, the CDR3 is TGCGCCAGCAGCCAAGCAAACGGTGGAGGTCCTGAAGTTTTCTTT.

The chain carries TRBV12-5 and TRBJ2-7; 8 bases fit TRBD1. From germline, CDR1 is LGHNT and CDR2 FRNRAP. This CDR3 contains 16 residues. J lost 2 bases, V lost 2 bases, and 8 bases had no gene match. The CDR3 sequence is CASGLPLTGVPYEQYF. The DNA of the CDR3 is TGTGCTAGTGGTTTGCCTCTGACAGGGGTACCCTACGAGCAGTACTTC.

This clonotype was seen more than once but under ten times. This chain uses TRBV11-2 with TRBJ2-5; D is undetermined. Germline V gives CDR1 SGHAT, CDR2 FQNNGV. The CDR3 covers 15 residues. V was shortened by 4 bases and J by 5 bases, with 17 bases between the two germline ends. The CDR3 coding sequence is TGTGCCAGCAGCTCTCAAGCGTCAGATCGTGAGACCCAGTACTTC. This sequence encodes CASSSQASDRETQYF.

This clonotype was found many times. The V gene is TRBV30, the J gene TRBJ1-3; 7 positions match TRBD1. The V gene's germline CDR1 is GTSNPN and CDR2 SVGIG (reference sequence). This CDR3 region has 13 residues. V was pared by 1 base and J by 4 bases, with 1 base of the junction left unmatched. In nucleotides, the CDR3 is TGTGCCTGGAGTGGGACAGGAGGAAACACCATATATTTT. Residues: CAWSGTGGNTIYF.

The V and J genes are TRBV27 and TRBJ2-7, with 8 bases aligning to TRBD2. The CDR3 is 14 amino acids. V was clipped by 7 bases and J by 0 bases; unmatched bases: 5. Germline loops: CDR1 MNHEY, CDR2 SMNVEV (reference sequence). The CDR3 bases are TGTGCCAGCAACCGGGAGGGCTTCTCCTACGAGCAGTACTTC. Its translation is CASNREGFSYEQYF.

The V and J genes are TRBV20-1 and TRBJ1-1, with D perhaps matching TRBD1 (6 bases). This CDR3 spans 13 amino acids. V dropped 6 bases and J dropped 7 bases, with 18 bases sitting between them. CDR1 and CDR2 (germline): DFQATT, SNEGSKA (reference sequence). DNA for the CDR3: TGCAGTGCCCCGCAGACAGGACGGGGTGAAGCTTTCTTT. As protein: CSAPQTGRGEAFF.

This clonotype was seen repeatedly, ten times or more. The rearrangement links TRBV7-2 to TRBJ2-2; 8 nucleotides line up with TRBD1. The CDR3 is 14 residues long. Germline V gives CDR1 SGHTA, CDR2 FQGNSA. V trimming: 6 bases; J trimming: 3 bases; junction bases outside the gene matches: 3. The CDR3 DNA follows: TGTGCCAGCAGTGACAGGGGTGACACCGGGGAGCTGTTTTTT. Residues: CASSDRGDTGELFF.

This clonotype turned up a few times. This rearrangement joins TRBV28 to TRBJ2-2; 11 bases line up with TRBD2. With 6 bases clipped from V and 2 bases from J, the junction kept 5 bases outside the gene matches. CDR3 length: 16 residues. The germline gives CDR1 MDHEN, CDR2 SYDVKM. The CDR3 loop is CASRLLAGANTGELFF. The CDR3 coding sequence is TGTGCCAGCAGACTACTAGCGGGAGCCAACACCGGGGAGCTGTTTTTT.

This clonotype was seen more than once but under ten times. The chain uses TRBV5-1 and TRBJ2-7; TRBD1 agrees at 9 bases. The germline gives CDR1 SGHRS, CDR2 YFSETQ. There are 15 residues in the CDR3. V dropped 5 bases and J dropped 0; count of bases not matched to a gene: 6. This CDR3 is CASRPGQGLSYEQYF. CDR3 sequence (DNA): TGCGCCAGCAGACCGGGACAGGGACTCTCCTACGAGCAGTACTTC. Together with reference TRBV5-1 and TRBJ2-7, the CDR3 gives the full variable domain: KAGVTQTPRYLIKTRGQQVTLSCSPISGHRSVSWYQQTPGQGLQFLFEYFSETQRNKGNFPGRFSGRQFSNSRSEMNVSTLELGDSALYLCASRPGQGLSYEQYFGPGTRLTVT.

This clonotype was detected many times. The chain joins TRBV6-2 or TRBV6-3 to TRBJ2-3, with 10 bases aligning to TRBD2. J was trimmed by 5 bases and V by 5 bases; bases with no gene match: 13. Germline values: CDR1 MNHEY, CDR2 SVGEGT. This CDR3 comprises 17 residues. CDR3 region: CASSKRAGGPIGDTQYF. For the CDR3, the DNA is TGTGCCAGCAGTAAGCGAGCGGGAGGGCCGATTGGAGATACGCAGTATTTT.

The CDR3, as DNA: TGTGCCAGCAGTTATCGCGCGGGAACCACCTACGAGCAGTACTTC. It codes for CASSYRAGTTYEQYF. The chain employs TRBV6-6 and TRBJ2-7, with D perhaps matching TRBD2 (6 bases). V dropped 3 bases and J dropped 2 bases, with 14 bases sitting between them. Germline V gives CDR1 MNHNY, CDR2 SVGAGI (reference sequence). The CDR3 is 15 amino acids.

The sample holds a few counts of this clonotype. The V gene is TRBV28, the J gene TRBJ1-1, with 8 bases lining up with TRBD1. Germline assignment: CDR1 MDHEN and CDR2 SYDVKM. CDR3 length: 11 amino acids. The V segment lost 2 bases and the J segment 13 bases; nucleotides outside the gene matches: 3. The DNA of the CDR3 is TGTGCCAGCAGTTTAGCCGGACAGGGTTTCTTT. It specifies CASSLAGQGFF. Combining the CDR3 with reference TRBV28 and TRBJ1-1 gives the whole variable domain DVKVTQSSRYLVKRTGEKVFLECVQDMDHENMFWYRQDPGLGLRLIYFSYDVKMKEKGDIPEGYSVSREKKERFSLILESASTNQTSMYLCASSLAGQGFFGQGTRLTVV.

In its sample, this clonotype was seen a few times. The V and J genes are TRBV6-6 and TRBJ1-2, with a possible D match to TRBD1 (5 bases). This CDR3 comprises 12 residues. In germline, CDR1 is MNHNY, CDR2 SVGAGI (reference sequence). V was clipped by 5 bases and J by 10 bases, with 14 bases between them. CDR3 loop: CASSVGLLVYTF. CDR3 bases: TGTGCCAGCAGTGTGGGACTTCTGGTCTACACCTTC.

Turning to this clonotype: A much larger clone lies one base from this, so it may be a read error. The chain uses TRBV7-2 and TRBJ2-3; no clear D. Germline V gene data show CDR1 as SGHTA and CDR2 as FQGNSA. The CDR3 consists of 12 residues. The V gene lost 7 bases and the J gene lost 4 bases, with 9 bases spanning the gap. The CDR3 DNA reads as TGTGCCAGCATCCCCCGGGCAGATACGCAGTATTTT. It yields the protein CASIPRADTQYF.